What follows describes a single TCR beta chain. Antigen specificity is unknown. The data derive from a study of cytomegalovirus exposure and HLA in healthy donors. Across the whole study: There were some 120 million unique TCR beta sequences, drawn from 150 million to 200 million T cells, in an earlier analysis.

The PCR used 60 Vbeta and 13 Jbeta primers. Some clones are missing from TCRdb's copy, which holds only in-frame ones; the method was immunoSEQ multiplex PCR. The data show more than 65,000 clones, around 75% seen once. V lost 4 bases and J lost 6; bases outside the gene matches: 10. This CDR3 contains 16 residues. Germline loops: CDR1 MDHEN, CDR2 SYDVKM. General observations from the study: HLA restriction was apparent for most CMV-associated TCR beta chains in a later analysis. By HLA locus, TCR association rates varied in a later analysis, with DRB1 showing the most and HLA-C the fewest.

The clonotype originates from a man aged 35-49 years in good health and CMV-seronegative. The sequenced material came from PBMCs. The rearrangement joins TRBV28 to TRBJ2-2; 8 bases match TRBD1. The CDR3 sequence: CASSSSPGGGAGELFF. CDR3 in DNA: TGTGCCAGCAGTTCCTCTCCAGGGGGCGGAGCCGGGGAGCTGTTTTTT.